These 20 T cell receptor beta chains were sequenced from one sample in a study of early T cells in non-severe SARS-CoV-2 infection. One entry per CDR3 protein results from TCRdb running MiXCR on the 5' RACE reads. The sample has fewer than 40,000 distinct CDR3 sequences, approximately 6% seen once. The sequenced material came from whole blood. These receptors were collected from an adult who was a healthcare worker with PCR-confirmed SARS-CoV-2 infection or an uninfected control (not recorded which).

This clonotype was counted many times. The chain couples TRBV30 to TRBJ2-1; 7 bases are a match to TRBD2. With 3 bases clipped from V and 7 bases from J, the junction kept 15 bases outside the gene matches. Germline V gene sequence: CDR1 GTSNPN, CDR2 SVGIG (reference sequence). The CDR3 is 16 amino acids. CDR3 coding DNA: TGTGCCTGGAGCCCCTTAATAGGACTAGGTTGGAATGAGCAGTTCTTC. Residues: CAWSPLIGLGWNEQFF.

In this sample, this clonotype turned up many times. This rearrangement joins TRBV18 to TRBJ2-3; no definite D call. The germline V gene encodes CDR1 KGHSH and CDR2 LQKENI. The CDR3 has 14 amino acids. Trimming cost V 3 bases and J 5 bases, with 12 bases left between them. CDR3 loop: CASSPQAWRDTQYF. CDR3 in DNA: TGTGCCAGCTCACCCCAAGCTTGGCGAGATACGCAGTATTTT. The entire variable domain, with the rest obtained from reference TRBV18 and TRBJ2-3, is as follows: NAGVMQNPRHLVRRRGQEARLRCSPMKGHSHVYWYRQLPEEGLKFMVYLQKENIIDESGMPKERFSAEFPKEGPSILRIQQVVRGDSAAYFCASSPQAWRDTQYFGPGTRLTVL.

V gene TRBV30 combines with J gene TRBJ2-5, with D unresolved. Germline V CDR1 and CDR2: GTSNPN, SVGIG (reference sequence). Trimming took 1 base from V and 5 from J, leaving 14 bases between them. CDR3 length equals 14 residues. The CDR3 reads CAWSDELLRETQYF. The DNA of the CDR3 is TGTGCCTGGAGTGACGAATTATTACGGGAGACCCAGTACTTC.

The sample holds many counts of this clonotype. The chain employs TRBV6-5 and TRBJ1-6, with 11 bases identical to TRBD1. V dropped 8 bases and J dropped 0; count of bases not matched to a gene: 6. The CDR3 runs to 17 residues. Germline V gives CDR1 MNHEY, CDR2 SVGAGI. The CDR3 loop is CASGGTGGFSYNSPLHF. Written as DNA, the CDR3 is TGTGCCAGCGGTGGGACAGGGGGTTTCTCCTATAATTCACCCCTCCACTTT.

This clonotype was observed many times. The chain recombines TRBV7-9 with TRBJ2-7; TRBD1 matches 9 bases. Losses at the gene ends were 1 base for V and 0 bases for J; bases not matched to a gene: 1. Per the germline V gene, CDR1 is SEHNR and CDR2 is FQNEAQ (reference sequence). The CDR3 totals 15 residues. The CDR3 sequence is CASSLGDRASYEQYF. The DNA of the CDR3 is TGTGCCAGCAGCTTAGGGGACAGGGCCTCCTACGAGCAGTACTTC.

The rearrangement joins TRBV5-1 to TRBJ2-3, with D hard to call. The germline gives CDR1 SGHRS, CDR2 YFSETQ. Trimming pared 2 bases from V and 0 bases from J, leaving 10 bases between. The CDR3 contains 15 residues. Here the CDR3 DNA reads TGCGCCAGCAGCTTAATTGTCGGGAGCACAGATACGCAGTATTTT. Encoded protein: CASSLIVGSTDTQYF.

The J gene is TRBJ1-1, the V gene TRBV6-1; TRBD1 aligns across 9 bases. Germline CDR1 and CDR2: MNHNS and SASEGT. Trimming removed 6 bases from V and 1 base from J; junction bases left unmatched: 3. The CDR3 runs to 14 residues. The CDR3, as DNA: TGTGCCAGCAGCTCGGACAGGGGGAACACTGAAGCTTTCTTT. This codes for CASSSDRGNTEAFF.

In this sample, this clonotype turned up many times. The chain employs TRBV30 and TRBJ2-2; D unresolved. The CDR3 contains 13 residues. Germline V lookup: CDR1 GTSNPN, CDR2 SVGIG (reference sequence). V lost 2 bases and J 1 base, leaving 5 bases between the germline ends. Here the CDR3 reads CAWSRQNTGELFF. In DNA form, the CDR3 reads TGTGCCTGGAGTCGTCAGAACACCGGGGAGCTGTTTTTT.

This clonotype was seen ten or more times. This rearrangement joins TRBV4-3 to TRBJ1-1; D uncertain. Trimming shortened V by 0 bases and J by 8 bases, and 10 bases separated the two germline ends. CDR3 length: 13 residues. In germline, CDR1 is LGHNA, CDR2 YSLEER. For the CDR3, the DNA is TGCGCCAGCAGCCAAGATCTGAGACGCGAAGCTTTCTTT. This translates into CASSQDLRREAFF.

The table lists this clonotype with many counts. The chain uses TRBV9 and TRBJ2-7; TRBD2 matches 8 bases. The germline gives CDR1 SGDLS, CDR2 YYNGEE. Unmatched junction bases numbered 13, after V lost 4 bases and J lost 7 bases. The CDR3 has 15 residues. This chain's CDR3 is CASSPQREIPREQYF. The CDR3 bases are TGTGCCAGCAGCCCCCAGCGGGAGATCCCCCGGGAGCAGTACTTC.

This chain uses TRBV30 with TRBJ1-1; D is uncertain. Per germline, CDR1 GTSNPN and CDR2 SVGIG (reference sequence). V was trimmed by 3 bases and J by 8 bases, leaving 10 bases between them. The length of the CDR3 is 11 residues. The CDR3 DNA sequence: TGTGCCTGGAGCGATACGGGGGAAGCTTTCTTT. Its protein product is CAWSDTGEAFF.

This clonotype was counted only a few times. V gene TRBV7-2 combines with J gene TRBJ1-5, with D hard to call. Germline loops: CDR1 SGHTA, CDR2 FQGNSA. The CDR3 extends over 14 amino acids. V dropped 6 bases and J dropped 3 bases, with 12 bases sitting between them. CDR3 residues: CASSRSANNQPQHF. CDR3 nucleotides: TGTGCCAGCAGTCGATCTGCGAACAATCAGCCCCAGCATTTT.

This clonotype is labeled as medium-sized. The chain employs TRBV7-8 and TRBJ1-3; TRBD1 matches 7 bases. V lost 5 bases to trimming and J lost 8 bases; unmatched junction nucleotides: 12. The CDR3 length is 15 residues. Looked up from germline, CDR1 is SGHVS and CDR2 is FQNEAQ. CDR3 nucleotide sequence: TGTGCCAGCAGCGCGACGGACAGGCCCGGTCACACCATATATTTT. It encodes CASSATDRPGHTIYF.

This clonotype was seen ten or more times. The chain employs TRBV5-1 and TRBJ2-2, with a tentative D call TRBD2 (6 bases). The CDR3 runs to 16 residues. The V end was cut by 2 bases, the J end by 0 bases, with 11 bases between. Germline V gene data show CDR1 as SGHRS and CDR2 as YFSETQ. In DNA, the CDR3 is TGCGCCAGCAGCTTTATCCCGGGGGCGAACACCGGGGAGCTGTTTTTT. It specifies CASSFIPGANTGELFF.

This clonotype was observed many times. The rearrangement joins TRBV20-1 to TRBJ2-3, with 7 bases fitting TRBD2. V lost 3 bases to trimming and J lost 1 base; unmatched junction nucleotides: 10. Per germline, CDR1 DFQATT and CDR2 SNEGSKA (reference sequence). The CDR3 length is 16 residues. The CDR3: CSARSRGGSGTDTQYF. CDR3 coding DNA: TGCAGTGCTAGGTCGAGGGGCGGGAGTGGCACAGATACGCAGTATTTT.

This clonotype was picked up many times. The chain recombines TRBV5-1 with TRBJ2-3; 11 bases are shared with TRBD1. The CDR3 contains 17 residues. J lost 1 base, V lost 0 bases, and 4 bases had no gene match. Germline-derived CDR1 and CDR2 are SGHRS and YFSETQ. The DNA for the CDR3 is TGCGCCAGCAGCTTGGTTGGACAGGGGGCCGGCACAGATACGCAGTATTTT. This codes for CASSLVGQGAGTDTQYF.

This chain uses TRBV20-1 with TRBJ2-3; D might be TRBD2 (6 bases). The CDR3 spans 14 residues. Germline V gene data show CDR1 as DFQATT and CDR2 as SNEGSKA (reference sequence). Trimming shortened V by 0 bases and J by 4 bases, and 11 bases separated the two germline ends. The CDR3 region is CSARDSASADTQYF. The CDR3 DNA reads TGCAGTGCTAGAGATTCGGCTAGCGCAGATACGCAGTATTTT.

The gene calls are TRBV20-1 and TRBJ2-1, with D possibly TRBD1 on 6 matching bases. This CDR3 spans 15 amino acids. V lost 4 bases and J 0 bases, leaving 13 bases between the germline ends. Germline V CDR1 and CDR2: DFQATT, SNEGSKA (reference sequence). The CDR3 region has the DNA TGCAGTGCTAACCAACAGGGACCCTCCTACAATGAGCAGTTCTTC. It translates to CSANQQGPSYNEQFF.

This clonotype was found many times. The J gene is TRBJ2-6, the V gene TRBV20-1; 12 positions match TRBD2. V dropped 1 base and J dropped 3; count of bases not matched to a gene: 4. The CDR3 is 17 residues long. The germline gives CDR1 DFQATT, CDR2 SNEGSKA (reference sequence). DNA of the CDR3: TGCAGTGCTAGAGCTAGCGGGAGGGCCGATGGGGCCAACGTCCTGACTTTC. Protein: CSARASGRADGANVLTF.

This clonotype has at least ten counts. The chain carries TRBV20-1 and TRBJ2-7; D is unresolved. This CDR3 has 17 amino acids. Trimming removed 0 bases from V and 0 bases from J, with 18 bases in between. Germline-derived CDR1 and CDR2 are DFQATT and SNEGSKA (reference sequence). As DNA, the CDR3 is TGCAGTGCTAGAGATCGGGCGCGCTTAAGCGACTCCTACGAGCAGTACTTC. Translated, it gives CSARDRARLSDSYEQYF.